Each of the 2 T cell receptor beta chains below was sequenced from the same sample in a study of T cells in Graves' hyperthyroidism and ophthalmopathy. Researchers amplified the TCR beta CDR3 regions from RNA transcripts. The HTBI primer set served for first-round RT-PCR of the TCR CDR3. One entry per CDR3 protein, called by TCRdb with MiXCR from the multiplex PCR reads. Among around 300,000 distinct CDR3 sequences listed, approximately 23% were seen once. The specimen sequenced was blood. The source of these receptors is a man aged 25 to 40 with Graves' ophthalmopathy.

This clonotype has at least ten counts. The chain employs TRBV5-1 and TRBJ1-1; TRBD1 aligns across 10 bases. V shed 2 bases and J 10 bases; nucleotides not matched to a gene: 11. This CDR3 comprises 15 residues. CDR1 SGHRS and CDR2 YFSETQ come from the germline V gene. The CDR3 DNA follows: TGCGCCAGCAGCTTCTTGACAGGGGGCACCTTTTTAGCTTTCTTT. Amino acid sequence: CASSFLTGGTFLAFF.

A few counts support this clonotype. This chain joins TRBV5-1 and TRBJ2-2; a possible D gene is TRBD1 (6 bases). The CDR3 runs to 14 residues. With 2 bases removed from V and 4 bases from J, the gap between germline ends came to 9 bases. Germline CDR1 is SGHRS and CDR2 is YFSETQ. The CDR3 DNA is TGCGCCAGCAGCTTCGGACAGTCCACCGGGGAGCTGTTTTTT. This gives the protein CASSFGQSTGELFF.